A few counts support the clone carrying this TCR beta chain. One end of the junction varies from germline; a read error may be responsible. The data are from a study of blood T cells in healthy people across ages. It was with a sample-barcoded 5' primer and a J-beta primer mix that a second PCR of about 6 to 12 cycles was run. Each CDR3 protein gets one entry after TCRdb re-called the 5' RACE reads with MiXCR. The table records about 1.6 million distinct CDR3 sequences, 34% of them present only once. The germline V gene has CDR1 SGDLS and CDR2 YYNGEE. The CDR3 consists of 17 residues. What was sequenced was blood. The J gene is TRBJ2-3, the V gene TRBV9, with TRBD2 matching 8 bases. This TCR was sampled from a woman aged 25 to 39 in good health. In DNA form, the CDR3 reads TGTGCCAGCAGCGTAGGTGTCGGGGGGGCCAGCACAGGTACGCAGTATTTT. This codes for CASSVGVGGASTGTQYF.